This TCR beta chain was identified in a study of T cell responses to AZD1222 COVID-19 vaccine. Overall study context: Second doses that came at about 4 or about 12 weeks were put together.

This clone was observed a few times. Its antigen is still unknown. The repertoire was sequenced with immunoSEQ multiplex PCR; TCRdb's copy has only in-frame clones and lacks some. Altogether 20,000 to 25,000 clones are present, 82% being singletons, with the ten largest covering around 40%. Trimming cost V 6 bases and J 3 bases, with 12 bases left between them. In germline, CDR1 is LNHDA, CDR2 SQIVND (reference sequence). This CDR3 has 14 amino acids. Overall study results and limits: The study found vaccine-associated CD4 TCRs spanning spike, dominant at 160-218 and 743-854. Among AZD1222 vaccinees, only 5 or 6 were seropositive at baseline.

The sequencing here drew on peripheral blood, taken on day 0 of AZD1222 vaccination. The chain recombines TRBV19 with TRBJ1-5, with D possibly matching TRBD1 (5 bases). This clonotype was sampled from an adult in good health. The CDR3 nucleotides read TGTGCCAGTAGCCATGACAGTCTCAATCAGCCCCAGCATTTT. Translating it yields CASSHDSLNQPQHF.